This paragraph reports one TCR beta chain. Its antigen is currently unknown. Some clones are missing from TCRdb's copy, which holds only in-frame ones; the method was immunoSEQ multiplex PCR. The sample lists over 40,000 clones, more than 70% occurring once. The entry originates in a study of OX40 agonist ivuxolimab in advanced cancers. Study-wide points: Compared with others, partial responders at 0.1-3.0 mg/kg displayed clonal expansion among the lowest. Compared with CD4+, CD8+ T cells on average had more expanded clones. Low normalized T-cell clonal expansion was also seen in some nonresponders.

Germline CDR1 and CDR2: MNHNS and SASEGT. The CDR3 has 13 residues. With 3 bases clipped from V and 6 bases from J, the junction kept 2 bases outside the gene matches. The TCR was taken from an adult with an advanced solid tumor such as melanoma, head and neck, liver or kidney cancer. The chain has TRBV6-1 and TRBJ1-5; TRBD1 agrees at 7 bases. The sample in question was CD4+ or CD8+ T cells sorted from blood, obtained in a trial of the OX40 agonist ivuxolimab. DNA for the CDR3: TGTGCCAGCAGTGATAGGGGGCCTCAGCCCCAGCATTTT. It yields the protein CASSDRGPQPQHF.